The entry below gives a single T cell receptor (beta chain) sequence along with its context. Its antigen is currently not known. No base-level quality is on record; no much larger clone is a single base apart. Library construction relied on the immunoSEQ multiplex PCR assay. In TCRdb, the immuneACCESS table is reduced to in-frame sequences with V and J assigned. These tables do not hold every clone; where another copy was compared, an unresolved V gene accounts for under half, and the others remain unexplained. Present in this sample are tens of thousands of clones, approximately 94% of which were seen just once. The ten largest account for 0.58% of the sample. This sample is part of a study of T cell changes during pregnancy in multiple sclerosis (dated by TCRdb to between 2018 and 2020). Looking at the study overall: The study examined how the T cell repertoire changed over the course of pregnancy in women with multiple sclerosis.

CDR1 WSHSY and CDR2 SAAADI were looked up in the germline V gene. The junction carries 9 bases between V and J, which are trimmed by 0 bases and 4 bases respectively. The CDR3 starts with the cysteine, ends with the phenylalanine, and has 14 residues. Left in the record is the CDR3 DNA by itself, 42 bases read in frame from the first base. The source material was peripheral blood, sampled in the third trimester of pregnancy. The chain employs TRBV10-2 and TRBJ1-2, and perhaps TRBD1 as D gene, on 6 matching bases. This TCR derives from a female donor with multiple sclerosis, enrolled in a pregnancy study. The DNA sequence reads TGCGCCAGCAGTGAGTCGGGGGGGCCCTATGGCTACACCTTC. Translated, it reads CASSESGGPYGYTF.